This T cell receptor (beta chain) is from a study of blood T cell repertoires in COVID-19 (dated by TCRdb to about 2020). Study-level background: Samples covering the acute and convalescent phases of COVID-19 were provided by collaborators in the United States, Italy and Spain. The material from the prospective study consisted of cDNA or gDNA derived from T cells, B-cell-depleted T cells, or PBMCs. The dataset comprised deeply sampled blood TCRbeta repertoires from subjects exposed to, actively infected with, or recovered from COVID-19. The repertoires were released in a freely available public database intended as a resource for research on the immune response to SARS-CoV-2. The samples were drawn from the first 160 participants of the ongoing ImmuneRACE study and from 950 to 1,500 subjects provided by 6 global collaborators. Nearly every sample came with metadata listing a de-identified subject ID, COVID-19 status, age in years and sex. Where available, HLA class I and class II types were obtained from metadata supplied by the sample provider rather than from assay-based typing. What the work shows at the level of the full study, not this receptor alone: How much clinical and demographic metadata was included differed by source and by participant, and the metadata was provided uncurated.

CDR1 and CDR2 (MRHNA, SNTAGT) derive from the germline V gene. CDR3 length: 15 amino acids, cysteine to phenylalanine. The kept DNA is CDR3 alone, 45 bases in frame from the first base. The junction carries 11 bases between V and J, which are trimmed by 3 bases and 1 base respectively. Whole blood was collected in K2EDTA tubes by collaborating institutions according to the institutions' own protocols. Collaborator samples were shipped for TCRbeta analysis as frozen whole blood, isolated PBMCs, or DNA extracted from either sample type. Regarding this clone: The antigen it binds to is not known. No base qualities exist here, and no much larger clone lies one base off it.

The immunoSEQ Assay, a bias-controlled multiplex PCR, was used to amplify TCRbeta CDR3 regions from genomic DNA. The published analysis was carried out like this. Nucleated cell counts per sample were estimated from amplification of reference gene primers within the assay. To quantify the absolute abundance of each unique TCRbeta CDR3 rearrangement, sequence reads were collapsed and filtered. Productive Simpson clonality was computed per sample as the square root of Simpson's diversity index over productive rearrangements. TCRdb retrieved this table from immuneACCESS and kept in-frame rearrangements only. Not all clones are present; in checked studies, unresolved V genes account for under half, and no reason is known for the remainder. V, J and clone size derive from that table, while D and trimming were established from the DNA sequence. The table for this sample lists about 74,000 clones; over 75% of them were counted only once. The biggest ten clones account for 25% to 35% of the sample.

Sequencing was performed on peripheral blood. This sequence originates from a woman older than 75 with active or convalescent COVID-19. The chain is made from TRBV6-4 and TRBJ2-3; a tentative D call is TRBD1 (5 bases match). The CDR3 region reads CASSEGVLGTDTQYF. The nucleotide sequence reads as follows: TGTGCCAGCAGTGAAGGGGTCCTAGGCACAGATACGCAGTATTTT.